This TCR beta chain was identified during a study of cytomegalovirus exposure and HLA in healthy donors. Study-wide findings and caveats: With DRB1 most and HLA-C fewest, TCR association rates differed between HLA loci in a later analysis. Donors were assumed by presence/absence analyses to have roughly uniform sequencing depth.

Details on this clone: Its antigen is as yet unknown.

Germline values: CDR1 SGHTA, CDR2 FQGNSA. The CDR3 covers 15 residues. V lost 3 bases to trimming and J lost 2 bases, with 8 bases between them. Primers for the PCR totalled 60 Vbeta and 13 Jbeta. Profiling relied on immunoSEQ multiplex PCR, and the TCRdb table lists in-frame clones only, not all of them. Here the sample spans some 140,000 clones, 55% to 80% being singletons. Input material: PBMCs. This receptor was taken from a woman between 35 and 50 years old in good health and CMV-seronegative. This rearrangement joins TRBV7-2 to TRBJ1-6; D unclear. Written as DNA, the CDR3 is TGTGCCAGCAGCTTTCCCAGGACCTATAATTCACCCCTCCACTTT. Translated, it gives CASSFPRTYNSPLHF.